The 29 T cell receptor beta chains given below trace back to one sample, sequenced in a study of T cells in Graves' hyperthyroidism and ophthalmopathy. Researchers amplified the TCR beta CDR3 regions from RNA transcripts. The HTBI primer set was used in a first-round RT-PCR of the TCR CDR3. Each CDR3 protein is one row after TCRdb ran MiXCR on the multiplex PCR reads. The sample lists around 350,000 distinct CDR3 sequences, 25% occurring once. The sequencing input was blood. These receptors were collected from a man aged 45 to 65 with Graves' hyperthyroidism.

The V and J genes are TRBV3-1 and TRBJ2-7; TRBD1 agrees at 8 bases. The CDR3 sequence is 13 residues long. The V segment lost 3 bases and the J segment 6 bases; nucleotides outside the gene matches: 4. Germline V gene lookup returns CDR1 LGHDT and CDR2 YNNKEL (reference sequence). The CDR3 here is CASSHRQGFEQYF. The CDR3 bases are TGTGCCAGCAGCCATAGACAGGGGTTCGAGCAGTACTTC.

This chain connects TRBV12-3 or TRBV12-4 to TRBJ2-7; TRBD2 matches 8 bases. After removal of 7 bases from V and 5 bases from J, the junction contained 7 bases not matched to a gene. CDR3 length equals 13 residues. The CDR3 DNA follows: TGTGCCAGCACCGGGGGGGGGTACCACGAGCAGTACTTC. It yields the protein CASTGGGYHEQYF.

The chain links TRBV20-1 to TRBJ2-3; 7 positions match TRBD1. The CDR3 totals 13 residues. V shed 5 bases, J shed 6 bases, and the junction held 8 bases outside the gene matches. Germline assignment: CDR1 DFQATT and CDR2 SNEGSKA (reference sequence). The CDR3 DNA reads TGCAGTGCTTCTCGACAGGGTGCGGATACGCAGTATTTT. As protein: CSASRQGADTQYF.

This clonotype has more than one count but fewer than ten. The J gene is TRBJ2-1, the V gene TRBV7-9, with no clear D. Germline V lookup: CDR1 SEHNR, CDR2 FQNEAQ (reference sequence). V was cut by 2 bases and J by 5 bases, with 4 bases left in between. This CDR3 has 12 residues. In DNA form, the CDR3 reads TGTGCCAGCAGCTTACAAAACAATGAGCAGTTCTTC. It yields the protein CASSLQNNEQFF.

The J gene is TRBJ2-3, the V gene TRBV28; 8 bases agree with TRBD2. V was clipped by 10 bases and J by 0 bases; unmatched bases: 6. The CDR3 is 14 residues long. Germline V gives CDR1 MDHEN, CDR2 SYDVKM. CDR3 nucleotide sequence: TGTGCCACCGGTAGCGGGGAAAGCACAGATACGCAGTATTTT. As protein: CATGSGESTDTQYF.

The rearrangement uses TRBV7-9 and TRBJ2-3; 10 positions match TRBD2. V gave up 5 bases and J gave up 4 bases; unmatched junction bases: 6. The germline V gene encodes CDR1 SEHNR and CDR2 FQNEAQ (reference sequence). This CDR3 comprises 15 residues. CDR3 in DNA: TGTGCCAGCAGCCCAGGAGCGGGAGGGCCAGATACGCAGTATTTT. It codes for CASSPGAGGPDTQYF. The full variable domain, in which reference TRBV7-9 and TRBJ2-3 provide the parts outside the CDR3, is DTGVSQNPRHKITKRGQNVTFRCDPISEHNRLYWYRQTLGQGPEFLTYFQNEAQLEKSRLLSDRFSAERPKGSFSTLEIQRTEQGDSAMYLCASSPGAGGPDTQYFGPGTRLTVL.

This clonotype was found many times. The chain links TRBV2 to TRBJ1-1; perhaps TRBD1 as D (6 bases). The CDR3 covers 14 residues. V was cut by 6 bases and J by 5 bases, with 16 bases left in between. Germline CDR1 is SNHLY and CDR2 is FYNNEI. The CDR3 DNA reads TGTGCCAGCAGGGAACAGGGCCCTTCGACTGAAGCTTTCTTT. It yields the protein CASREQGPSTEAFF.

This chain joins TRBV7-2 and TRBJ2-4; D is possibly TRBD1 (6 bases). V dropped 1 base and J dropped 8 bases, with 12 bases sitting between them. The CDR3 loop spans 14 amino acids. Germline CDR1 SGHTA, CDR2 FQGNSA. In DNA form, the CDR3 reads TGTGCCAGCAGCTTAGGTGCAGGGGCGGACATTCAGTACTTC. This gives the protein CASSLGAGADIQYF.

The rearrangement joins TRBV6-1 to TRBJ2-1, with D maybe TRBD2 (7 bases). V shed 3 bases and J shed 3 bases, with 18 bases lying between them. Germline CDR1 reads MNHNS; CDR2 reads SASEGT. The CDR3 runs 17 residues. The CDR3 DNA follows: TGTGCCAGCAGTGAGACAGGAGGGCGCGGGGGCTACAATGAGCAGTTCTTC. Translated: CASSETGGRGGYNEQFF.

The chain carries TRBV6-1 and TRBJ2-1, with a possible D match to TRBD2 (6 bases). Germline CDR1 is MNHNS and CDR2 is SASEGT. The length of the CDR3 is 15 residues. Trimming cost V 5 bases and J 4 bases, with 15 bases left between them. The CDR3 coding sequence is TGTGCCAGCAGTAAACAGACTAGAATGTACAATGAGCAGTTCTTC. This codes for CASSKQTRMYNEQFF.

This clonotype occurred many times. The rearrangement links TRBV20-1 to TRBJ2-3, with TRBD2 matching 11 bases. After removal of 5 bases from V and 6 bases from J, the junction contained 10 bases not matched to a gene. The germline V gene has CDR1 DFQATT and CDR2 SNEGSKA (reference sequence). This CDR3 is built from 15 residues. CDR3 in DNA: TGCAGTGCTTACCCGGAGACTAGCGGGACGGATACGCAGTATTTT. This encodes CSAYPETSGTDTQYF.

V gene TRBV5-1 combines with J gene TRBJ2-3; D is possibly TRBD2 (5 bases). The V end was cut by 5 bases, the J end by 4 bases, with 8 bases between. CDR1 is SGHRS, CDR2 YFSETQ, per germline. This CDR3 is built from 12 residues. Here the CDR3 reads CASRELADTQYF. CDR3 coding DNA: TGCGCCAGCAGGGAACTAGCAGATACGCAGTATTTT.

The CDR3 spells CASSEALYSSNEQFF. The CDR3 DNA reads TGTGCCAGCAGTGAAGCGCTTTATTCTTCCAATGAGCAGTTCTTC. The chain employs TRBV6-1 and TRBJ2-1, with D unresolved. V was trimmed by 0 bases and J by 6 bases, leaving 12 bases between them. The CDR3 has 15 residues. Per the germline V gene, CDR1 is MNHNS and CDR2 is SASEGT.

There are many counts of this clonotype. The chain employs TRBV7-2 and TRBJ2-5, with 7 bases that match TRBD2. The CDR3 has 16 amino acids. V lost 2 bases, J lost 1 base, and 7 bases stayed unmatched. Germline values: CDR1 SGHTA, CDR2 FQGNSA. In DNA form, the CDR3 reads TGTGCCAGCAGCTTAAGGACGGGAGGTTCCCAAGAGACCCAGTACTTC. Translation: CASSLRTGGSQETQYF.

The rearrangement joins TRBV28 to TRBJ2-1; 8 bases are a match to TRBD2. The trim removed 3 bases at V and 8 bases at J, leaving 12 bases unmatched. Germline V CDR1 and CDR2: MDHEN, SYDVKM. CDR3 length: 16 amino acids. The CDR3 spells CASSFPPRGGGYEQFF. CDR3 DNA: TGTGCCAGCAGTTTTCCCCCCCGGGGGGGCGGCTATGAGCAGTTCTTC.

The chain recombines TRBV4-1 with TRBJ2-1, with 9 bases fitting TRBD2. The junction had 7 bases not matched to a gene; V was cut back by 2 bases and J by 5 bases. Germline loops: CDR1 MGHRA, CDR2 YSYEKL. The CDR3 has 16 residues. CDR3 DNA sequence: TGCGCCAGCAGCCAAACCGGGACTAGCTTTAACAATGAGCAGTTCTTC. Translated, it gives CASSQTGTSFNNEQFF.

The chain employs TRBV5-1 and TRBJ1-2; 11 nucleotides match TRBD1. CDR3 length: 16 amino acids. V gave up 4 bases and J gave up 1 base; unmatched junction bases: 6. In germline, CDR1 is SGHRS, CDR2 YFSETQ. The CDR3 is CASSRTGGYDNYGYTF. CDR3 nucleotide sequence: TGCGCCAGCAGCAGGACAGGGGGCTACGATAACTATGGCTACACCTTC.

This clonotype was found many times. A clone one base away is much larger, so this may be a read error. CDR3 region: CASSTNTDTQYF. DNA of the CDR3: TGTGCCAGCAGCACCAACACAGATACGCAGTATTTT. V usage is TRBV7-9 and J usage is TRBJ2-3; D remains ambiguous. Per germline, CDR1 SEHNR and CDR2 FQNEAQ (reference sequence). V lost 5 bases to trimming and J lost 2 bases, with 5 bases between them. There are 12 residues in the CDR3.

This clonotype has a count of ten or more. J is TRBJ2-3 and V is TRBV28, with TRBD2 matching over 8 bases. With V trimmed by 5 bases and J by 7 bases, 11 bases remained unmatched. CDR1 is MDHEN, CDR2 SYDVKM, per germline. The length of the CDR3 is 15 residues. The CDR3 spells CASSLPTSGKNTQYF. The CDR3 region has the DNA TGTGCCAGCAGTCTTCCAACTAGCGGAAAAAATACGCAGTATTTT.

The chain carries TRBV7-9 and TRBJ2-1; 15 bases agree with TRBD2. V shed 4 bases and J 9 bases; nucleotides not matched to a gene: 22. Germline loops: CDR1 SEHNR, CDR2 FQNEAQ (reference sequence). The CDR3 has 21 residues. The CDR3 loop is CASSSQFGLAGGTPRVFEQFF. The CDR3 coding sequence is TGTGCCAGCAGCTCACAATTTGGACTAGCGGGAGGGACTCCCAGGGTTTTTGAGCAGTTCTTC.

This clonotype was counted only a few times. V is TRBV19 and J is TRBJ1-2; D not resolved. V was pared by 1 base and J by 8 bases, with 8 bases between. The CDR3 spans 12 residues. The germline CDR1 and CDR2 sequences are LNHDA and SQIVND (reference sequence). The CDR3 coding sequence is TGTGCCAGTAGTATAGTCGGGCGAGGCTACACCTTC. Encoded protein: CASSIVGRGYTF.

V usage is TRBV7-9 and J usage is TRBJ1-2; D is unresolved. Germline CDR1 SEHNR, CDR2 FQNEAQ (reference sequence). This CDR3 contains 10 residues. V shed 5 bases and J shed 6 bases, with 4 bases lying between them. CDR3 bases: TGTGCCAGCAGCCGGGATGGCTACACCTTC. Translated: CASSRDGYTF.

This clonotype was found a few times. The chain combines TRBV20-1 with TRBJ1-1; D unclear. This CDR3 region has 13 residues. Germline loops: CDR1 DFQATT, CDR2 SNEGSKA (reference sequence). V lost 3 bases and J 1 base, leaving 9 bases between the germline ends. The CDR3 nucleotides are TGCAGTGCTAGGAGTGCGGCGAACACTGAAGCTTTCTTT. It codes for CSARSAANTEAFF.

This clonotype appeared many times. V usage is TRBV20-1 and J usage is TRBJ2-7; D gene ambiguous. The V end was cut by 4 bases, the J end by 5 bases, with 12 bases between. The CDR3 has 12 amino acids. CDR1 DFQATT and CDR2 SNEGSKA come from the germline V gene (reference sequence). CDR3 sequence reads: CSATSSAHEQYF. Written as DNA, the CDR3 is TGCAGTGCTACCTCCTCGGCCCACGAGCAGTACTTC.

The chain has TRBV7-3 and TRBJ1-1, with unresolved D. V was clipped by 3 bases and J by 3 bases, with 8 bases between them. This CDR3 is 13 amino acids long. CDR1 and CDR2 (germline): SGHTA, FQGTGA. As DNA, the CDR3 is TGTGCCAGCAGCTTTAATACCTACACTGAAGCTTTCTTT. The encoded protein is CASSFNTYTEAFF.

The CDR3 region is CASSVVGNGYNEQFF. CDR3 nucleotide sequence: TGTGCCAGCAGCGTAGTCGGGAATGGATACAATGAGCAGTTCTTC. V and J are TRBV9 and TRBJ2-1; a possible D gene is TRBD2 (5 bases). Trimming removed 0 bases at V and 4 bases at J, with 11 bases between. CDR1 is SGDLS and CDR2 is YYNGEE in the germline V gene. The CDR3 runs 15 residues.

The table lists this clonotype with a few counts. V and J are TRBV20-1 and TRBJ2-3; unclear D gene. Germline V gives CDR1 DFQATT, CDR2 SNEGSKA (reference sequence). V was shortened by 6 bases and J by 2 bases, with 12 bases between the two germline ends. The CDR3 consists of 13 residues. The CDR3 DNA sequence: TGCAGTGCCCGTGTGAGAGCCACAGATACGCAGTATTTT. Protein: CSARVRATDTQYF.

This clonotype turned up a few times. The V and J genes are TRBV20-1 and TRBJ1-2; no clear D. The CDR3 sequence is 14 residues long. V was cut by 3 bases and J by 0 bases, with 11 bases left in between. Germline values: CDR1 DFQATT, CDR2 SNEGSKA (reference sequence). This chain's CDR3 is CSASAGDTNYGYTF. CDR3 nucleotide sequence: TGCAGTGCTAGCGCGGGAGATACTAACTATGGCTACACCTTC.

This chain uses TRBV2 with TRBJ2-3; D unresolved. V was trimmed by 6 bases and J by 0 bases, leaving 13 bases between them. CDR3 length: 15 amino acids. CDR1 is SNHLY and CDR2 is FYNNEI in the germline V gene. The CDR3 region has the DNA TGTGCCAGCAGCCCCTACCTGGCTAGCACAGATACGCAGTATTTT. This gives the protein CASSPYLASTDTQYF.